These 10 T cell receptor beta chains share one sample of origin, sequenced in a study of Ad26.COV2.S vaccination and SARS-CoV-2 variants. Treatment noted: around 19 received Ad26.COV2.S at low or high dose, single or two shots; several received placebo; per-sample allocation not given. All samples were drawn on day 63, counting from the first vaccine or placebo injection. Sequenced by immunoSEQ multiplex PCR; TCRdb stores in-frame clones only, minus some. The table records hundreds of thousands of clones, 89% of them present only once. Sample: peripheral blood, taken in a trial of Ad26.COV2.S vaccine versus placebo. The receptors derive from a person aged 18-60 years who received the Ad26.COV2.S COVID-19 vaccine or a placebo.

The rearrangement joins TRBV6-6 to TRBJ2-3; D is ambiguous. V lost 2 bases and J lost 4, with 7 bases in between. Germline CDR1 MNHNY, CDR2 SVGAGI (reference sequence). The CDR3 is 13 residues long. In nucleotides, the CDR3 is TGTGCCAGCAGTTACATAGGGTCAGATACGCAGTATTTT. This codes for CASSYIGSDTQYF.

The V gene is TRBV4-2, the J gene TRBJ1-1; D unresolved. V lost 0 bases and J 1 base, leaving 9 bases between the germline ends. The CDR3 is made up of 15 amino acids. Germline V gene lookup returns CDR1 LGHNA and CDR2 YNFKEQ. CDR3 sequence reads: CASSQDVEWNTEAFF. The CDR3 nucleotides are TGTGCCAGCAGCCAAGATGTGGAGTGGAACACTGAAGCTTTCTTT.

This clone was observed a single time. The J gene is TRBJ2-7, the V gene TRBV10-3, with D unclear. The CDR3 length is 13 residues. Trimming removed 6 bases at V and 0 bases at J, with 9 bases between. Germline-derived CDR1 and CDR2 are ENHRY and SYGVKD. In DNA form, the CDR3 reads TGTGCCATCAGGGACGGAGACTCCTACGAGCAGTACTTC. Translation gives CAIRDGDSYEQYF.

The CDR3 region has the DNA TGTGCCTGGAGTCCTCCGGGGCCCTACGAGCAGTACTTC. It encodes CAWSPPGPYEQYF. The chain is built from TRBV30 and TRBJ2-7; D might be TRBD1 or TRBD2, each matching 5 bases. Per germline, CDR1 GTSNPN and CDR2 SVGIG (reference sequence). Trimming cost V 2 bases and J 2 bases, with 10 bases left between them. The length of the CDR3 is 13 residues.

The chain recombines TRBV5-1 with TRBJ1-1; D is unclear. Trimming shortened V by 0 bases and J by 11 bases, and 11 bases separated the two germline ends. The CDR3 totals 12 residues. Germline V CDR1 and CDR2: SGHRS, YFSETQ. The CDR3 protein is CASSLEGGRAFF. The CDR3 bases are TGCGCCAGCAGCTTGGAAGGTGGTAGGGCTTTCTTT.

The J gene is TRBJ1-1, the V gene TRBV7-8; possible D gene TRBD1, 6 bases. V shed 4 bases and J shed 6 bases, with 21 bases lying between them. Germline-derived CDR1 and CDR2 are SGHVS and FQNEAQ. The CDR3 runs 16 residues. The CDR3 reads CASSSPLGIRGAEAFF. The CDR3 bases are TGTGCCAGCAGCTCACCCTTGGGTATCAGGGGTGCTGAAGCTTTCTTT.

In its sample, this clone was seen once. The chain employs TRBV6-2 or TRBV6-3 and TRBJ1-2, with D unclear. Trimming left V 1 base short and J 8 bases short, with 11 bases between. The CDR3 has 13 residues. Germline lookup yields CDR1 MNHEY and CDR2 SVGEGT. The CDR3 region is CASSYYGSGGYTF. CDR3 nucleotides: TGTGCCAGCAGTTACTATGGAAGTGGAGGCTACACCTTC.

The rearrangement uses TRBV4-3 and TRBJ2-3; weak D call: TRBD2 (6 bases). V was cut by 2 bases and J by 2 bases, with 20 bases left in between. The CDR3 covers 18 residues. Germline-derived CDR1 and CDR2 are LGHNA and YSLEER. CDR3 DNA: TGCGCCAGCAGCCAAACACGACTAGTTCTAGGGGTCACAGATACGCAGTATTTT. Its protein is CASSQTRLVLGVTDTQYF.

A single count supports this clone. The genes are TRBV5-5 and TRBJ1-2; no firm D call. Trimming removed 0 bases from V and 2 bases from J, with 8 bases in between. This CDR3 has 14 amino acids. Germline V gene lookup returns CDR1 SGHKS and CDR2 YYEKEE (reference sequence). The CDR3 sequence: CASSLVAQNYGYTF. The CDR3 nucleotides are TGTGCCAGCAGCTTGGTGGCTCAGAACTATGGCTACACCTTC.

The CDR3 bases are TGCGCCAGCAGCCAAGTAATTGCAGGGTCCGGGGAGCTGTTTTTT. Its protein is CASSQVIAGSGELFF. The chain couples TRBV4-3 to TRBJ2-2, with D maybe TRBD1 (5 bases). The CDR3 spans 15 residues. V dropped 1 base and J dropped 6 bases, with 12 bases sitting between them. Germline V gene lookup returns CDR1 LGHNA and CDR2 YSLEER.